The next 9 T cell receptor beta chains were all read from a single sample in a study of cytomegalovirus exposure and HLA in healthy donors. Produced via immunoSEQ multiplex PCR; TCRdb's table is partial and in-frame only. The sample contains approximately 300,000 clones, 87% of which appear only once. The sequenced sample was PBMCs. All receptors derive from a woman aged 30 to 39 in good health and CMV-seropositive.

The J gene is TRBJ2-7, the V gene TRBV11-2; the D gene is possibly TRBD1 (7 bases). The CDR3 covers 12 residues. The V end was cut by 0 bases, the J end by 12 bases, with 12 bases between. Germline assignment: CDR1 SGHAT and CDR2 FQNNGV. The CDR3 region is CASSLETGRRYF. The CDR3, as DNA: TGTGCCAGCAGCTTAGAGACAGGGAGGCGGTACTTC. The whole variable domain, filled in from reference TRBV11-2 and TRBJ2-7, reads EAGVAQSPRYKIIEKRQSVAFWCNPISGHATLYWYQQILGQGPKLLIQFQNNGVVDDSQLPKDRFSAERLKGVDSTLKIQPAKLEDSAVYLCASSLETGRRYFGPGTRLTVT.

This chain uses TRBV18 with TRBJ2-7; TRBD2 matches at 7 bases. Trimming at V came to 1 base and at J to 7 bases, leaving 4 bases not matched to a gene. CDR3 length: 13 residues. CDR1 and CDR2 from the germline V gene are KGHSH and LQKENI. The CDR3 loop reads CASSPRGGTEQYF. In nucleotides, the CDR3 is TGTGCCAGCTCACCACGGGGGGGAACGGAGCAGTACTTC.

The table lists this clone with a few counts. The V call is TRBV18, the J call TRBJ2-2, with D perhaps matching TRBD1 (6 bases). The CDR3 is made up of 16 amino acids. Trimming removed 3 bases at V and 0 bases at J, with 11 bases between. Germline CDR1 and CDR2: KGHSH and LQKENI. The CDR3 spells CASSPGQSPNTGELFF. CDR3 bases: TGTGCCAGCTCACCGGGACAAAGTCCGAACACCGGGGAGCTGTTTTTT.

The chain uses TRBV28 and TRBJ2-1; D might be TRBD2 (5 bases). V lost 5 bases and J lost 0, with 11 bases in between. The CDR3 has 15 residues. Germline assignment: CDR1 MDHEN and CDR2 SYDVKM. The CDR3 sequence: CASSTAENSYNEQFF. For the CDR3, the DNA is TGTGCCAGCAGTACAGCGGAAAACTCCTACAATGAGCAGTTCTTC.

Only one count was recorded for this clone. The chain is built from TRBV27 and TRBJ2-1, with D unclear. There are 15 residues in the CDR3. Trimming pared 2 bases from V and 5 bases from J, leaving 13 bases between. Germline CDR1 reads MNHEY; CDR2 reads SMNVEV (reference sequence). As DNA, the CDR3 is TGTGCCAGCAGTTTAACTCGGGTAGAAAACAATGAGCAGTTCTTC. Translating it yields CASSLTRVENNEQFF.

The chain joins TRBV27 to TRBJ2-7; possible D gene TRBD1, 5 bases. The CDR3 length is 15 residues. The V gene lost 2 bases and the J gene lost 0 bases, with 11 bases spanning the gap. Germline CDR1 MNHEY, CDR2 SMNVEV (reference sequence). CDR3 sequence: CASSLGAGSSYEQYF. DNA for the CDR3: TGTGCCAGCAGTTTAGGGGCAGGAAGCTCCTACGAGCAGTACTTC.

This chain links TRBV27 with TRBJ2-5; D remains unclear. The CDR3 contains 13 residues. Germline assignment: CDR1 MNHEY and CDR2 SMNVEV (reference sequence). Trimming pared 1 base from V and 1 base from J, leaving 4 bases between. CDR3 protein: CASSLYSQETQYF. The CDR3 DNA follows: TGTGCCAGCAGTTTATACTCCCAAGAGACCCAGTACTTC.

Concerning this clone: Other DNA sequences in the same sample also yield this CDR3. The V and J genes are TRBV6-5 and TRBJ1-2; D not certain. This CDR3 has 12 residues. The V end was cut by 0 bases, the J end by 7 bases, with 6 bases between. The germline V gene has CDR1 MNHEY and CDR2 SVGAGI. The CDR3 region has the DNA TGTGCCAGCAGTTACTCGACGGGTGGCTACACCTTC. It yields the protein CASSYSTGGYTF.

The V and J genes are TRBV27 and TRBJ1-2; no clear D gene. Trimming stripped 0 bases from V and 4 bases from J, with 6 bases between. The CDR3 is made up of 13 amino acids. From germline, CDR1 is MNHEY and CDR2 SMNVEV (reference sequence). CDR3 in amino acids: CASSLSNGYGYTF. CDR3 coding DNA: TGTGCCAGCAGTTTATCGAACGGCTATGGCTACACCTTC.